This T cell receptor beta chain was sequenced in a study of CD8 T cells in ankylosing spondylitis. Study outcomes and limitations: Before this, some motif variants had been reported in reactive arthritis synovial fluid and blood.

CDR3 length equals 13 residues. V lost 5 bases and J lost 5, with 9 bases in between. Germline V gene lookup returns CDR1 MNHNY and CDR2 SVGAGI (reference sequence). Making use of molecular barcodes, quantitative 5'-RACE generated TCR beta libraries. TCRdb reanalysed the 5' RACE reads using MiXCR and keeps one entry per CDR3 protein. The sample lists under 300,000 distinct CDR3 sequences, 18% seen once, with around 32% in the top ten. This clonotype was seen more than once but under ten times. The antigen is not known. The V call is TRBV6-6, the J call TRBJ2-2; no definite D call. The source material was blood, either unsorted or a sorted T cell fraction (not recorded which). This receptor was identified in a male donor with ankylosing spondylitis or in good health (not recorded which). The CDR3 DNA sequence: TGTGCCAGCAGTCTGACCCTGACCGGGGAGCTGTTTTTT. The encoded protein is CASSLTLTGELFF.